The sequence of this TCR beta chain was determined in a study of CD4 T cells in relation to SARS-CoV-2 and coronaviruses. On the study more broadly: The negative reference was HIV-1 Nef peptide pool or peptide-free culture.

Trimming cost V 7 bases and J 2 bases; bases outside gene matches: 6. Looked up from germline, CDR1 is MNHEY and CDR2 is SVGAGI. There are 15 residues in the CDR3. A word on this clone: Its target is not known.

The method was immunoSEQ multiplex PCR; TCRdb's version includes in-frame clones alone and lacks a portion of them. The sample lists more than 15,000 clones; about four fifths were seen once. Before the COVID-19 pandemic, during about 2011-2019, CD4+ T cells were taken from unexposed donors. Isolation of CD4+ T cells took place after 10 days in culture. The V call is TRBV6-5, the J call TRBJ2-2; 8 bases agree with TRBD2. The origin of this receptor is a human donor in good health. The sequenced material came from CD4+ T cells from PBMCs, cultured in vitro. The DNA of the CDR3 is TGTGCCAGCACTACTAGCGGTGTAAACACCGGGGAGCTGTTTTTT. Translation gives CASTTSGVNTGELFF.